This TCR beta chain was recovered during a study of human T cells and chemical hapten exposure. Study information: From small differences in pooled library volume came most of the variation in per-sample TCR yields. Findings and limits, study-wide: The number of TCRs above 1 in 1000 frequency did not change after DPC sensitization. In comparison with controls, expanded TCRs gave rise to a significantly larger number of large CDR3 similarity clusters.

This sample's time point: pre-sensitization, week 0. Treatment noted: therapeutic diphenylcyclopropenone sensitization with weekly scalp DPC. Turning to this clonotype: Its antigen is unknown.

Per the germline V gene, CDR1 is MNHEY and CDR2 is SMNVEV (reference sequence). The CDR3 has 16 amino acids. J lost 6 bases, V lost 0 bases, and 5 bases had no gene match. The library tagged individual cDNA molecules with unique molecular identifiers. MiXCR was run by TCRdb on the RACE reads, yielding one entry per CDR3 protein. The sample has approximately 41,000 distinct CDR3 sequences, approximately 7.6% seen once. The TCR sequence derives from a woman aged 45 to 65 with alopecia areata. Some clones in this sample may be carry-over from other donors' samples. The chain links TRBV27 to TRBJ2-1; 10 bases are a match to TRBD1. The input for sequencing was whole blood, taken in connection with sensitization to the hapten diphenylcyclopropenone (DPC). The CDR3 DNA sequence: TGTGCCAGCAGTTTATCGTTGACAGGGGGCTCCAATGAGCAGTTCTTC. This encodes CASSLSLTGGSNEQFF.